This T cell receptor (beta chain) derives from a study of graft-versus-host responses after intestinal transplantation. Study background: All recipients got anti-thymocyte globulin induction, then tacrolimus and steroids for 2 to 4 years.

Clones were read by immunoSEQ multiplex PCR, and TCRdb kept only the in-frame ones, dropping some. Of tens of thousands of clones in the sample, roughly 89% were seen once. CDR1 and CDR2 from the germline V gene are SGHRS and YFSETQ. V dropped 2 bases and J dropped 8 bases, with 14 bases sitting between them. CDR3 length: 14 amino acids. Study-wide results and limits: Present in recipient marrow, GvH clones included some that appeared first in ileum or blood.

To note about this clone: Its target is not known.

The specimen was unstimulated CD4+ T cells sorted from spleen or lymph node cells, collected before intestinal transplant. The clonotype comes from a human donor who received an intestinal transplant. The genes are TRBV5-1 and TRBJ2-1, with D possibly TRBD2 on 6 matching bases. CDR3 residues: CASSFRESWDEQFF. The DNA for the CDR3 is TGCGCCAGCAGCTTCCGGGAGAGTTGGGATGAGCAGTTCTTC.